The 15 T cell receptor beta chains in this list originate from one sample, sequenced in a study of blood T cells in healthy people across ages. The second PCR ran roughly 7 to 12 cycles with a sample-barcoded 5' primer and J-beta primers. In TCRdb, the 5' RACE reads were re-called with MiXCR into one record per CDR3 protein. The profile shows around 1.5 million distinct CDR3 sequences, roughly a third of them singletons. The sequenced sample consisted of blood. The receptors derive from a woman in her twenties or thirties in good health.

This clonotype was picked up a small number of times. The chain has TRBV27 and TRBJ1-6, with D unclear. Deletions cut 3 bases from V and 10 bases from J, with 13 bases between. The CDR3 consists of 14 residues. Germline assignment: CDR1 MNHEY and CDR2 SMNVEV (reference sequence). CDR3 nucleotides: TGTGCCAGCAGTTTTTCAGGAGGAAACTCACCCCTCCACTTT. Residues: CASSFSGGNSPLHF.

The J gene is TRBJ2-2, the V gene TRBV20-1; 11 bases fit TRBD1. Looked up from germline, CDR1 is DFQATT and CDR2 is SNEGSKA (reference sequence). V shed 5 bases and J 6 bases; nucleotides not matched to a gene: 8. The CDR3 runs 15 residues. The DNA for the CDR3 is TGCAGTGCTGGACGGACAGGGGGCCGCTCCGGGGAGCTGTTTTTT. Its protein is CSAGRTGGRSGELFF.

The J gene is TRBJ2-7, the V gene TRBV10-3, with unresolved D. Germline V gives CDR1 ENHRY, CDR2 SYGVKD. The CDR3 has 15 residues. V was clipped by 6 bases and J by 0 bases, with 15 bases between them. CDR3 residues: CAIRPMSEPSYEQYF. CDR3 sequence (DNA): TGTGCCATCAGGCCCATGAGCGAACCCTCCTACGAGCAGTACTTC.

The chain employs TRBV29-1 and TRBJ2-7; D may match TRBD1 or TRBD2 (5 bases each). The V gene's germline CDR1 is SQVTM and CDR2 ANQGSEA. The CDR3 runs 13 residues. Trimming cost V 1 base and J 5 bases, with 12 bases left between them. In DNA form, the CDR3 reads TGCAGCGTTGAAGGGCTAGCAGGGCACGAGCAGTACTTC. Amino acids: CSVEGLAGHEQYF.

The J gene is TRBJ2-1, the V gene TRBV6-2 or TRBV6-3, with 11 bases lining up with TRBD2. Germline lookup yields CDR1 MNHEY and CDR2 SVGEGT. The V segment lost 6 bases and the J segment 1 base; nucleotides outside the gene matches: 5. CDR3 size: 16 residues. CDR3 DNA: TGTGCCAGCAGACATAGCGGGGGGGTGTCCTACAATGAGCAGTTCTTC. It yields the protein CASRHSGGVSYNEQFF.

The J gene is TRBJ2-7, the V gene TRBV6-4; D uncertain. From germline, CDR1 is MRHNA and CDR2 SNTAGT. This CDR3 contains 14 residues. Trimming left V 2 bases short and J 2 bases short, with 10 bases between. The CDR3 DNA follows: TGTGCCAGCAGTGACGGAACACGGACCTACGAGCAGTACTTC. Protein sequence: CASSDGTRTYEQYF.

The chain carries TRBV27 and TRBJ2-7; tentative D call: TRBD2 (7 bases). Trimming took 3 bases from V and 4 from J, leaving 22 bases between them. The V gene's germline CDR1 is MNHEY and CDR2 SMNVEV (reference sequence). The CDR3 covers 17 residues. The CDR3 loop reads CASSFEGGAGALYEQYF. For the CDR3, the DNA is TGTGCCAGCAGTTTTGAGGGAGGGGCAGGGGCCCTTTACGAGCAGTACTTC.

The CDR3 reads CASSLYGSFNQPQHF. The CDR3 bases are TGTGCCAGCAGCTTGTATGGGTCTTTCAATCAGCCCCAGCATTTT. The gene calls are TRBV5-5 and TRBJ1-5; D unresolved. Germline CDR1 SGHKS, CDR2 YYEKEE (reference sequence). This CDR3 is 15 amino acids long. V was clipped by 1 base and J by 3 bases, with 11 bases between them.

The V and J genes are TRBV7-6 and TRBJ2-5; no definite D call. This CDR3 comprises 12 residues. V lost 5 bases to trimming and J lost 5 bases, with 9 bases between them. In germline, CDR1 is SGHVS, CDR2 FNYEAQ. CDR3 amino acids: CASSASWETQYF. CDR3 coding DNA: TGTGCCAGCAGCGCGTCGTGGGAGACCCAGTACTTC.

This clonotype was seen a few times. The chain carries TRBV20-1 and TRBJ2-5, with unresolved D. Trimming took 4 bases from V and 5 from J, leaving 20 bases between them. Germline V lookup: CDR1 DFQATT, CDR2 SNEGSKA (reference sequence). The CDR3 has 15 amino acids. CDR3: CSATDPRPSRETQYF. The DNA for the CDR3 is TGCAGTGCTACCGACCCAAGACCCTCCAGGGAGACCCAGTACTTC.

J is TRBJ1-1 and V is TRBV5-1; TRBD1 aligns across 10 bases. This CDR3 has 14 amino acids. Germline trimming cut 4 bases from V and 5 bases from J; bases unmatched to any gene: 5. The germline CDR1 and CDR2 sequences are SGHRS and YFSETQ. CDR3 DNA: TGCGCCAGCAGCGCCGACAGGGGGCAAACTGAAGCTTTCTTT. Translated: CASSADRGQTEAFF.

This clonotype was detected only a few times. V and J are TRBV27 and TRBJ1-2; D gene ambiguous. Germline CDR1 MNHEY, CDR2 SMNVEV (reference sequence). This CDR3 comprises 10 residues. V was pared by 8 bases and J by 12 bases, with 13 bases between. The chain's CDR3 is CASGPAENTF. For the CDR3, the DNA is TGTGCCAGCGGGCCGGCTGAAAACACCTTC.

The chain combines TRBV7-9 with TRBJ2-1, with TRBD2 as a possible D gene (5 bases). Germline V CDR1 and CDR2: SEHNR, FQNEAQ (reference sequence). V was cut by 0 bases and J by 4 bases, with 13 bases left in between. This CDR3 has 16 residues. In nucleotides, the CDR3 is TGTGCCAGCAGCTTAGCAGGAGCAGGAGGATACAATGAGCAGTTCTTC. Residues: CASSLAGAGGYNEQFF.

The chain combines TRBV4-1 with TRBJ2-1, with TRBD1 identical over 7 bases. The CDR3 runs 16 residues. Per germline, CDR1 MGHRA and CDR2 YSYEKL. V trimming: 0 bases; J trimming: 4 bases; junction bases outside the gene matches: 6. CDR3 amino acids: CASSQDRGTVYNEQFF. Here the CDR3 DNA reads TGCGCCAGCAGCCAAGATCGTGGGACAGTATACAATGAGCAGTTCTTC.

V usage is TRBV5-1 and J usage is TRBJ2-1; D might be TRBD2 (6 bases). This CDR3 has 16 amino acids. Between the trimmed V and J ends, which lost 1 base and 5 bases, there was a span of 16 bases. The germline V gene encodes CDR1 SGHRS and CDR2 YFSETQ. The CDR3 reads CASSLTGGLSNNEQFF. CDR3 nucleotide sequence: TGCGCCAGCAGCTTGACTGGCGGACTATCTAACAATGAGCAGTTCTTC.